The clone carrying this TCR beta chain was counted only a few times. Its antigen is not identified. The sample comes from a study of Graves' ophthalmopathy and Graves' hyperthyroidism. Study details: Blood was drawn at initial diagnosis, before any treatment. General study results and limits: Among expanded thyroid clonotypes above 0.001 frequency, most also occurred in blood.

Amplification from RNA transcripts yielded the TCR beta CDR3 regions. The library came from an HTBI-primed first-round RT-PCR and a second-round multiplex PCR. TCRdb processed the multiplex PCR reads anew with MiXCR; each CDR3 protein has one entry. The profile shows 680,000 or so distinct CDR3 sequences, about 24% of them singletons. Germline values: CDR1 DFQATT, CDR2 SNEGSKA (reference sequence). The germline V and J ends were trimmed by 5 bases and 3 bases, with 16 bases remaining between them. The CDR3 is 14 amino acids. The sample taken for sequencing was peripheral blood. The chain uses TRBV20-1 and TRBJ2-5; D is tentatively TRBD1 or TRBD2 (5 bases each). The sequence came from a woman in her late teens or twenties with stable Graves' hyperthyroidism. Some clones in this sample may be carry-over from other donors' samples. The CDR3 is CSAGGGAGKETQYF. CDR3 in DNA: TGCAGTGCTGGGGGTGGGGCGGGCAAAGAGACCCAGTACTTC.